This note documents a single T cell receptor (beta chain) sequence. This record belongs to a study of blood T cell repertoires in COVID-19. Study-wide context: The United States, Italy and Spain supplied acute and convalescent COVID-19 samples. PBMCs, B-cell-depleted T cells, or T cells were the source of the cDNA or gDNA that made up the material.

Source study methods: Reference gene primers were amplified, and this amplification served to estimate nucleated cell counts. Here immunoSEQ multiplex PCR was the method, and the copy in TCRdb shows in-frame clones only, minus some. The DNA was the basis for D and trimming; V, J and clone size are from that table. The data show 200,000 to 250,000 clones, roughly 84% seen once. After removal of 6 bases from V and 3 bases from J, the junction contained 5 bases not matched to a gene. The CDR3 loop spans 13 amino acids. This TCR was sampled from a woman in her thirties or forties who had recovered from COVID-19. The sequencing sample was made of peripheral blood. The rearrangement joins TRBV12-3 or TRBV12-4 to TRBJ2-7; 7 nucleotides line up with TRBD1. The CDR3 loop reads CASRQGFGYEQYF. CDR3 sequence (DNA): TGTGCCAGCAGACAGGGGTTTGGCTACGAGCAGTACTTC.